Sequencing of this T cell receptor (beta chain) was carried out in a study of long-term antiretroviral therapy in people with HIV. Study-wide background: Initial samples were collected about a decade before the 2015 immediate-ART recommendation. Findings and caveats of the study: From about 2003 to 2018, blood was obtained, possibly while participants received older ART regimens. ART preceded a rise in diversity that nonetheless stayed lower than in transplant donor controls.

A v3.0 immunoSEQ assay was performed at survey level. TCRdb's copy holds only in-frame clones and misses some; the assay was immunoSEQ multiplex PCR. Among tens of thousands of clones listed, roughly 90% were seen once. This clone has a single count. The antigen is not known. V lost 4 bases and J lost 1; bases outside the gene matches: 1. CDR1 is SQVTM, CDR2 ANQGSEA, per germline. This CDR3 has 13 amino acids. Every HIV-positive participant received treatment in the United States. The V call is TRBV29-1, the J call TRBJ2-3; 8 bases line up with TRBD1. The origin of this receptor is a woman aged 35 to 49 with HIV. Sequenced material: unsorted PBMCs, taken about 5.2 years after starting antiretroviral therapy. In DNA form, the CDR3 reads TGCAGCGTTGGGGGACAGGGCACAGATACGCAGTATTTT. This sequence encodes CSVGGQGTDTQYF.